These 27 T cell receptor beta chains were sequenced from one sample in a study of regulatory T cells in long-lasting Graves disease. Stated time point: persistent/refractory GD, antithyroid drugs over 5 years with positive TRAb. Scientists built the TCR library using RNA that was extracted from PBMCs. Assembly of TCR beta libraries relied on iRepertoire HTBI primers together with Arm-PCR of CDR3 regions. Each CDR3 protein gets one entry after TCRdb re-called the multiplex PCR reads with MiXCR. The sample lists a few hundred thousand distinct CDR3 sequences; around 24% were seen once. Sequenced material: peripheral blood mononuclear cells (PBMCs), taken when the disease was refractory, from a patient treated with antithyroid drugs. The receptors were sampled from a female donor with Graves disease.

This clonotype was observed a few times. CDR3 coding DNA: TGTGCCAGCAGTTACCCGGGACAACTAAGCAATCAGCCCCAGCATTTT. Translation gives CASSYPGQLSNQPQHF. This chain connects TRBV6-5 to TRBJ1-5, with D possibly TRBD1 on 6 matching bases. The V end lost 2 bases, the J end lost 1 base, and 12 bases lay between the germline ends. The CDR3 covers 16 residues. The germline V gene has CDR1 MNHEY and CDR2 SVGAGI.

The chain employs TRBV28 and TRBJ2-7; 12 bases map to TRBD2. The germline gives CDR1 MDHEN, CDR2 SYDVKM. This CDR3 spans 14 amino acids. V lost 6 bases and J lost 6; bases outside the gene matches: 6. CDR3: CASSLAGGSPEQYF. The CDR3 region has the DNA TGTGCCAGCAGCCTAGCGGGAGGGTCGCCCGAGCAGTACTTC.

This clonotype was recorded a few times. The chain links TRBV20-1 to TRBJ2-4; D not resolved. The V end was cut by 5 bases, the J end by 3 bases, with 14 bases between. The V gene's germline CDR1 is DFQATT and CDR2 SNEGSKA (reference sequence). The CDR3 spans 14 residues. The CDR3 spells CSASRPIGKNIQYF. The CDR3 nucleotides read TGCAGTGCTTCCCGCCCGATAGGCAAAAACATTCAGTACTTC.

The chain links TRBV20-1 to TRBJ2-7, with no clear D. The CDR3 contains 12 residues. V dropped 3 bases and J dropped 2 bases, with 8 bases sitting between them. CDR1 is DFQATT and CDR2 is SNEGSKA in the germline V gene (reference sequence). The CDR3 spells CSASEDAYEQYF. The CDR3 coding sequence is TGCAGTGCTAGCGAAGATGCCTACGAGCAGTACTTC.

The chain employs TRBV7-2 and TRBJ1-4, with D perhaps matching TRBD1 (6 bases). This CDR3 has 17 amino acids. Trimming took 2 bases from V and 10 from J, leaving 23 bases between them. In germline, CDR1 is SGHTA, CDR2 FQGNSA. In DNA, the CDR3 is TGTGCCAGCAGCTTATCCCAGCCCGGGACACTATTGGCAAAACTGTTTTTT. Amino acid sequence: CASSLSQPGTLLAKLFF.

This clonotype has a handful of counts. The genes are TRBV27 and TRBJ1-5, with a possible D match to TRBD1 (6 bases). The CDR3 runs 15 residues. V lost 9 bases, J lost 2 bases, and 17 bases lay in between. Germline V CDR1 and CDR2: MNHEY, SMNVEV (reference sequence). CDR3 sequence: CARKQGRPRNQPQHF. CDR3 sequence (DNA): TGTGCCAGAAAACAGGGCCGTCCTCGCAATCAGCCCCAGCATTTT.

The gene calls are TRBV29-1 and TRBJ2-5; possibly TRBD1 for D (6 bases). Per germline, CDR1 SQVTM and CDR2 ANQGSEA. This CDR3 is built from 12 residues. V lost 4 bases and J lost 5, with 11 bases in between. CDR3 nucleotides: TGCAGCGTTGGTGGGGGCCCTGAGACCCAGTACTTC. Protein sequence: CSVGGGPETQYF.

This clonotype was seen more than once but under ten times. CDR3 sequence: CSARTGQGSTIYEQYF. The CDR3, as DNA: TGCAGTGCTAGAACCGGACAGGGGTCTACAATCTACGAGCAGTACTTC. The rearrangement joins TRBV20-1 to TRBJ2-7; 9 positions match TRBD1. CDR1 and CDR2 (germline): DFQATT, SNEGSKA (reference sequence). This CDR3 is 16 amino acids long. The V gene end was trimmed by 2 bases and the J gene end by 3 bases; junction bases not matched to a gene: 11.

This clonotype was counted only a few times. The CDR3 is CATGLAGKYEQYF. The CDR3, as DNA: TGTGCGACAGGACTAGCGGGAAAGTACGAGCAGTACTTC. The rearrangement joins TRBV27 to TRBJ2-7; TRBD2 matches 12 bases. The CDR3 sequence is 13 residues long. In germline, CDR1 is MNHEY, CDR2 SMNVEV (reference sequence).

This clonotype was detected a few times. The chain is built from TRBV4-2 and TRBJ2-2; D remains unclear. V was trimmed by 4 bases and J by 7 bases, leaving 7 bases between them. The CDR3 has 12 amino acids. The germline V gene encodes CDR1 LGHNA and CDR2 YNFKEQ. The CDR3 DNA sequence: TGTGCCAGCAGCCCGAATTACGGGGAGCTGTTTTTT. Its translation: CASSPNYGELFF.

The rearrangement joins TRBV3-1 to TRBJ2-5; 12 bases line up with TRBD2. CDR3 length: 16 residues. CDR1 and CDR2 (germline): LGHDT, YNNKEL (reference sequence). After removal of 4 bases from V and 2 bases from J, the junction contained 5 bases not matched to a gene. The CDR3 spells CASSPGTSGRQETQYF. CDR3 in DNA: TGTGCCAGCAGCCCAGGGACTAGCGGGCGACAAGAGACCCAGTACTTC.

V gene TRBV24-1 combines with J gene TRBJ2-2; the match to TRBD2 covers 10 bases. V lost 0 bases and J lost 2; bases outside the gene matches: 5. The germline gives CDR1 KGHDR, CDR2 SFDVKD. There are 18 residues in the CDR3. CDR3 sequence (DNA): TGTGCCACCAGTGATTTGCCTAGCGGGAGACCCAACACCGGGGAGCTGTTTTTT. Amino acids: CATSDLPSGRPNTGELFF.

V and J are TRBV7-9 and TRBJ2-4; weak D call: TRBD1 (5 bases). Trimming cost V 1 base and J 0 bases, with 16 bases left between them. Germline values: CDR1 SEHNR, CDR2 FQNEAQ (reference sequence). The CDR3 is made up of 18 amino acids. CDR3: CASSLGGGRAQAKNIQYF. Written as DNA, the CDR3 is TGTGCCAGCAGCTTAGGCGGTGGCAGGGCACAAGCCAAAAACATTCAGTACTTC.

There are a few counts of this clonotype. The chain couples TRBV5-1 to TRBJ2-5; perhaps TRBD1 as D (5 bases). CDR1 is SGHRS and CDR2 is YFSETQ in the germline V gene. The CDR3 sequence is 15 residues long. Deletions cut 1 base from V and 4 bases from J, with 14 bases between. CDR3 coding DNA: TGCGCCAGCAGCTTGAGGCCAGGGATAGGAGAGACCCAGTACTTC. Its protein is CASSLRPGIGETQYF.

With regard to this clonotype: This may arise from a read error, as a much more abundant clone is one base away. The V and J genes are TRBV5-1 and TRBJ1-1; a possible D gene is TRBD1 (6 bases). Germline CDR1 SGHRS, CDR2 YFSETQ. The CDR3 extends over 14 amino acids. CDR3 sequence: CASGLGQGKTEAFF. The CDR3 coding sequence is TGCGCCAGCGGCTTGGGGCAGGGGAAAACTGAAGCTTTCTTT.

This chain joins TRBV20-1 and TRBJ2-5; 8 nucleotides line up with TRBD2. Germline V gives CDR1 DFQATT, CDR2 SNEGSKA (reference sequence). V gave up 0 bases and J gave up 3 bases; unmatched junction bases: 6. This CDR3 region has 15 residues. For the CDR3, the DNA is TGCAGTGCTAGAGATCCACGAGCGGGAGAAGAGACCCAGTACTTC. Translation: CSARDPRAGEETQYF.

This sequence joins TRBV11-2 and TRBJ2-6; 7 nucleotides line up with TRBD1. The CDR3 sequence is 14 residues long. V dropped 8 bases and J dropped 4; count of bases not matched to a gene: 5. Per germline, CDR1 SGHAT and CDR2 FQNNGV. The CDR3 DNA sequence: TGTGCCAGCGACAGGGTGGCAGGGGCCAACGTCCTGACTTTC. Translation: CASDRVAGANVLTF.

This clonotype showed up just once. The chain joins TRBV7-2 to TRBJ2-5; 7 nucleotides match TRBD2. V was pared by 4 bases and J by 4 bases, with 9 bases of the junction left unmatched. CDR1 is SGHTA, CDR2 FQGNSA, per germline. The length of the CDR3 is 15 residues. CDR3 nucleotides: TGTGCCAGCAGCTATCGACTAGCAAGTCGAGAGACCCAGTACTTC. This translates into CASSYRLASRETQYF.

This clonotype was observed at least ten times. This rearrangement joins TRBV28 to TRBJ1-1, with unresolved D. Germline V gives CDR1 MDHEN, CDR2 SYDVKM. V lost 1 base and J lost 3, with 12 bases in between. CDR3 size: 15 residues. The CDR3 coding sequence is TGTGCCAGCAGTTTATCCACCGGCGGGGACACTGAAGCTTTCTTT. Translated: CASSLSTGGDTEAFF.

The chain recombines TRBV15 with TRBJ2-5; 7 bases map to TRBD2. The germline V gene encodes CDR1 LNHNV and CDR2 YYDKDF (reference sequence). The CDR3 is 16 residues long. The V gene end was trimmed by 1 base and the J gene end by 5 bases; junction bases not matched to a gene: 10. The CDR3 loop reads CATSRVTGGPAETQYF. CDR3 in DNA: TGTGCCACCAGCAGAGTTACGGGGGGACCCGCGGAGACCCAGTACTTC.

This clonotype was counted ten times or more. The chain has TRBV29-1 and TRBJ2-5; TRBD2 aligns across 11 bases. The length of the CDR3 is 16 residues. The junction had 18 bases not matched to a gene; V was cut back by 1 base and J by 14 bases. Looked up from germline, CDR1 is SQVTM and CDR2 is ANQGSEA. CDR3 amino acids: CSVEGSGLAGGQRTYF. Written as DNA, the CDR3 is TGCAGCGTTGAAGGGTCGGGGCTAGCGGGAGGACAGCGTACTTACTTC.

The chain is built from TRBV5-1 and TRBJ2-7; D is perhaps TRBD2 (5 bases). This CDR3 region has 15 residues. CDR1 and CDR2 (germline): SGHRS, YFSETQ. The germline V and J ends were trimmed by 1 base and 0 bases, with 11 bases remaining between them. CDR3 nucleotides: TGCGCCAGCAGCTTGTGGAGCGGAAGCTCCTACGAGCAGTACTTC. Translated, it gives CASSLWSGSSYEQYF.

This clonotype was counted many times. The chain has TRBV7-2 and TRBJ2-7; 11 nucleotides line up with TRBD2. Germline V gives CDR1 SGHTA, CDR2 FQGNSA. Germline trimming cut 5 bases from V and 0 bases from J; bases unmatched to any gene: 6. The CDR3 has 16 residues. CDR3 DNA sequence: TGTGCCAGCAGCCAAGCTAGCGGGAGGACCTCCTACGAGCAGTACTTC. Its translation is CASSQASGRTSYEQYF.

V usage is TRBV20-1 and J usage is TRBJ2-3; D gene uncertain. There are 13 residues in the CDR3. Germline CDR1 and CDR2: DFQATT and SNEGSKA (reference sequence). Trimming cost V 5 bases and J 5 bases, with 14 bases left between them. The CDR3 here is CSAHAVPGDTQYF. DNA for the CDR3: TGCAGTGCTCACGCGGTCCCGGGAGATACGCAGTATTTT.

Ten or more counts support this clonotype. DNA of the CDR3: TGTGCCAGCAGTTCCGAGTTGGTACCCTCCTACGAGCAGTACTTC. Protein product: CASSSELVPSYEQYF. The rearrangement links TRBV27 to TRBJ2-7, with D uncertain. This CDR3 has 15 amino acids. The V end was cut by 4 bases, the J end by 0 bases, with 13 bases between. The germline V gene has CDR1 MNHEY and CDR2 SMNVEV (reference sequence).

This clonotype was counted ten times or more. The rearrangement links TRBV11-1 to TRBJ1-1; D is uncertain. CDR1 SGHAT and CDR2 FQDESV come from the germline V gene (reference sequence). This CDR3 is built from 14 residues. V was clipped by 3 bases and J by 0 bases, with 8 bases between them. CDR3 region: CASSFKGLNTEAFF. The CDR3, as DNA: TGTGCCAGCAGCTTCAAAGGGTTGAACACTGAAGCTTTCTTT.

The gene calls are TRBV5-1 and TRBJ1-4; 7 positions agree with TRBD1. The CDR3 is 15 residues long. Per the germline V gene, CDR1 is SGHRS and CDR2 is YFSETQ. V lost 5 bases and J lost 3; bases outside the gene matches: 7. The CDR3 is CASRSTGVSNEKLFF. The CDR3, as DNA: TGCGCCAGCAGATCTACAGGGGTTTCTAATGAAAAACTGTTTTTT.